The T cell receptor beta chain under discussion was sequenced for a study of blood T cell repertoires in COVID-19. Study details: Italy, Spain and the United States were the sources of the convalescent and acute COVID-19 samples. The analysed material was cDNA or gDNA that came from T cells, B-cell-depleted T cells, or PBMCs.

This clone was observed a few times. The V end was cut by 4 bases, the J end by 1 base, with 17 bases between. Germline CDR1 SGHRS, CDR2 YFSETQ. This CDR3 spans 16 amino acids. Measured with immunoSEQ multiplex PCR; TCRdb has only the in-frame clones, and not every one. The sample records 250,000 to 300,000 clones, approximately 91% being singletons. The receptor was derived from a man aged 50 or older with acute or convalescent COVID-19. Sequencing was performed on peripheral blood. The chain is built from TRBV5-1 and TRBJ1-1, with D maybe TRBD1 (5 bases). In DNA form, the CDR3 reads TGCGCCAGCAGCCAGGGCAGGCCCCTCGGGAACACTGAAGCTTTCTTT. Protein: CASSQGRPLGNTEAFF.